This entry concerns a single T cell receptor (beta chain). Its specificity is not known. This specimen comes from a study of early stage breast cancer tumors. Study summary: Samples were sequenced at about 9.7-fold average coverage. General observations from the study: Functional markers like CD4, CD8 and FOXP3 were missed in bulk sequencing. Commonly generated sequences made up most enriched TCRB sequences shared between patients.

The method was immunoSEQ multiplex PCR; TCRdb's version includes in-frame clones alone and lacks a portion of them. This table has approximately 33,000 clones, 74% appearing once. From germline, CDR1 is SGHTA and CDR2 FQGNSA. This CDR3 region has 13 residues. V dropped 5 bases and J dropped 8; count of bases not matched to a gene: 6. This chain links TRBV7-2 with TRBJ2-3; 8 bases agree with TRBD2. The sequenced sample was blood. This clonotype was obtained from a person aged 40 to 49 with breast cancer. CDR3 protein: CASSVDGRGTQYF. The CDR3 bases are TGTGCCAGCAGCGTAGACGGGAGGGGTACGCAGTATTTT.